These 29 T cell receptor beta chains share one sample of origin, sequenced in a study of response to subunit inactivated influenza vaccine (dated by TCRdb to about 2018). The library came from RT-PCR. The instrument was an Illumina HiSeq 2500. TCRdb reran the public reads through fastp at Q25 and MiXCR, keeping productive beta chains. Each record represents a unique CDR3 protein, reported with the most common genes and DNA among its rows. The sample table contains approximately 530,000 distinct CDR3 sequences; only one count was recorded for about an eighth of them. About 12% of the sample is in the top ten clones. The sample's time point, from its label and the paper: 40 to 45 days after influenza vaccine administration. The sequencing here drew on PBMCs from blood, taken 40 to 50 days after vaccination. The source of these receptors is a man aged 50 to 59 who received an inactivated influenza vaccine. Donor details come from another sample of the same person, matched by shared clones.

This clonotype was observed many times. The CDR3 DNA follows: TGTGCCAGCAAAACCGGGACAGGGGGGTATGAGCAGTTCTTC. Encoded protein: CASKTGTGGYEQFF. The J gene is TRBJ2-1, the V gene TRBV12-3 or TRBV12-4, with TRBD1 matching over 11 bases. This CDR3 region has 14 residues. J gave up 8 bases and V 7 bases, and 7 bases lay outside the gene matches.

The CDR3 region is CASRFGTAYNSPLHF. In DNA form, the CDR3 reads TGTGCCAGCAGATTCGGGACAGCCTATAATTCACCCCTCCACTTT. The genes are TRBV21-1 and TRBJ1-6; TRBD1 is taken as the D call from the table, unchecked against the DNA. TRBV21-1 is a pseudogene. The CDR3 extends over 15 amino acids.

The gene calls are TRBV29-1 and TRBJ2-1, with 10 bases identical to TRBD2. V gave up 4 bases and J gave up 1 base; unmatched junction bases: 10. This CDR3 comprises 17 residues. Per germline, CDR1 SQVTM and CDR2 ANQGSEA. The CDR3 bases are TGCAGCGTTGGTGGCGGGACTAGCGTGGGGTCCTACAATGAGCAGTTCTTC. This codes for CSVGGGTSVGSYNEQFF.

In its sample, this clonotype was seen a few times. The gene calls are TRBV13 and TRBJ2-7; D remains unclear. Trimming cost V 1 base and J 3 bases, with 7 bases left between them. CDR3 length: 13 residues. CDR1 is PRHDT and CDR2 is FYEKMQ in the germline V gene (reference sequence). CDR3 nucleotide sequence: TGTGCCAGCAGCTTAGTAAACAACTACGAGCAGTACTTC. This translates into CASSLVNNYEQYF.

This clonotype was detected a few times. This chain links TRBV4-3 with TRBJ1-1; the D is unclear. V lost 4 bases to trimming and J lost 1 base, with 16 bases between them. CDR1 and CDR2 from the germline V gene are LGHNA and YSLEER. The CDR3 spans 16 residues. CDR3 loop: CASSPGIRRSNTEAFF. CDR3 sequence (DNA): TGCGCCAGCAGCCCGGGGATCCGAAGGTCGAACACTGAAGCTTTCTTT.

This clonotype was found a few times. The chain couples TRBV20-1 to TRBJ2-3, with 9 nucleotides matching TRBD2. Germline values: CDR1 DFQATT, CDR2 SNEGSKA (reference sequence). V lost 0 bases and J lost 1; bases outside the gene matches: 8. This CDR3 contains 17 residues. Written as DNA, the CDR3 is TGCAGTGCTAGAGACCTAGCGGGATCCTCTCGCACAGATACGCAGTATTTT. It codes for CSARDLAGSSRTDTQYF.

V and J are TRBV7-2 and TRBJ2-4, with 7 bases identical to TRBD1. Germline CDR1 is SGHTA and CDR2 is FQGNSA. This CDR3 region has 15 residues. The V segment lost 2 bases and the J segment 1 base; nucleotides outside the gene matches: 2. CDR3 amino acids: CASSLPTGAKNIQYF. In DNA, the CDR3 is TGTGCCAGCAGCTTACCGACAGGGGCCAAAAACATTCAGTACTTC.

This clonotype was counted only a few times. The J gene is TRBJ2-3, the V gene TRBV5-5; D unresolved. Germline V CDR1 and CDR2: SGHKS, YYEKEE (reference sequence). Trimming pared 0 bases from V and 4 bases from J, leaving 9 bases between. The CDR3 loop spans 14 amino acids. CDR3 DNA sequence: TGTGCCAGCAGCTTGGATGGGGAACCAGATACGCAGTATTTT. Its translation is CASSLDGEPDTQYF.

The chain employs TRBV12-3 or TRBV12-4 and TRBJ2-1; 7 bases line up with TRBD2. V shed 10 bases, J shed 3 bases, and the junction held 6 bases outside the gene matches. CDR3 length: 13 residues. The CDR3 sequence is CAIQAGVYNEQFF. As DNA, the CDR3 is TGTGCCATCCAGGCGGGAGTCTACAATGAGCAGTTCTTC.

There are a few counts of this clonotype. This sequence joins TRBV5-5 and TRBJ2-1; 8 bases line up with TRBD2. CDR3 size: 15 residues. J lost 5 bases, V lost 5 bases, and 9 bases had no gene match. The germline V gene has CDR1 SGHKS and CDR2 YYEKEE (reference sequence). The CDR3 DNA reads TGTGCCAGCAGTCCTTTAGCGGGGAAGAACAATGAGCAGTTCTTC. Protein product: CASSPLAGKNNEQFF.

A remark on this clonotype: A read error may explain this, as a much larger clone is one base away. The V gene is TRBV12-3 or TRBV12-4, the J gene TRBJ2-2; D uncertain. The CDR3 length is 16 residues. Between the trimmed V and J ends, which lost 4 bases and 4 bases, there was a span of 16 bases. The CDR3 protein is CASSCNFGSSTGELFF. DNA for the CDR3: TGTGCCAGCAGTTGCAATTTCGGGTCTAGCACCGGGGAGCTGTTTTTT.

This clonotype appeared a few times. The chain links TRBV20-1 to TRBJ2-3; D gene uncertain. This CDR3 region has 15 residues. With 3 bases removed from V and 0 bases from J, the gap between germline ends came to 13 bases. Per germline, CDR1 DFQATT and CDR2 SNEGSKA (reference sequence). In nucleotides, the CDR3 is TGCAGTGCTAGCGGCGGATGGGGTAGCACAGATACGCAGTATTTT. It encodes CSASGGWGSTDTQYF.

This clonotype was observed a handful of times. The J gene is TRBJ2-5, the V gene TRBV24-1; D is uncertain. Trimming removed 2 bases from V and 5 bases from J, with 11 bases in between. Per germline, CDR1 KGHDR and CDR2 SFDVKD. There are 14 residues in the CDR3. The DNA for the CDR3 is TGTGCCACCAGTGATTCCCCCCAGGCGGAGACCCAGTACTTC. This translates into CATSDSPQAETQYF.

In its sample, this clonotype was seen many times. The CDR3 here is CSALQGFGELFF. The CDR3 nucleotides read TGCAGTGCGCTACAGGGTTTTGGGGAGCTGTTTTTT. The gene calls are TRBV20-1 and TRBJ2-2; perhaps TRBD1 as D (6 bases). This CDR3 contains 12 residues. V was pared by 6 bases and J by 8 bases, with 13 bases between. Germline V gene lookup returns CDR1 DFQATT and CDR2 SNEGSKA (reference sequence).

This clonotype has only a few counts. The rearrangement uses TRBV12-3 or TRBV12-4 and TRBJ2-1, with 11 nucleotides matching TRBD2. This CDR3 has 15 residues. V dropped 5 bases and J dropped 6; count of bases not matched to a gene: 6. CDR3 DNA sequence: TGTGCCAGCAGTCTACCCGGGACTAGCGGCAATGAGCAGTTCTTC. It translates to CASSLPGTSGNEQFF.

The chain carries TRBV12-3 or TRBV12-4 and TRBJ2-7, with D hard to call. V lost 3 bases, J lost 3 bases, and 12 bases lay in between. CDR3 length equals 14 residues. CDR3 bases: TGTGCCAGCAGTTTCAGATTCAAGGTCTACGAGCAGTACTTC. It translates to CASSFRFKVYEQYF.

This chain connects TRBV5-4 to TRBJ2-2; D is uncertain. The germline V gene has CDR1 SGHNT and CDR2 YYREEE (reference sequence). This CDR3 is 13 amino acids long. Between the trimmed V and J ends, which lost 3 bases and 4 bases, there was a span of 7 bases. The CDR3 sequence: CASSYRSTGELFF. The CDR3 DNA reads TGTGCCAGCAGCTATAGAAGCACCGGGGAGCTGTTTTTT.

This clonotype came up a few times. V is TRBV10-3 and J is TRBJ1-3; D is unclear. The CDR3 has 16 residues. Between the trimmed V and J ends, which lost 3 bases and 0 bases, there was a span of 12 bases. CDR1 is ENHRY and CDR2 is SYGVKD in the germline V gene. CDR3 nucleotide sequence: TGTGCCATCAGTGATGGAGGCGGACCCTCTGGAAACACCATATATTTT. It is translated as CAISDGGGPSGNTIYF.

This clonotype has just a few counts. The chain employs TRBV20-1 and TRBJ2-2; 7 bases fit TRBD1. With V trimmed by 4 bases and J by 6 bases, 8 bases remained unmatched. This CDR3 comprises 14 residues. From germline, CDR1 is DFQATT and CDR2 SNEGSKA (reference sequence). CDR3 nucleotides: TGCAGTGCTACAAAAGGGGGCGCGGCCGGGGAGCTGTTTTTT. Protein: CSATKGGAAGELFF.

This clonotype occurred many times. This chain uses TRBV28 with TRBJ1-1; D unclear. In germline, CDR1 is MDHEN, CDR2 SYDVKM. Trimming removed 2 bases from V and 10 bases from J, with 20 bases in between. This CDR3 has 15 residues. This CDR3 reads CASSLNDGGVGRAFF. The CDR3 DNA reads as TGTGCCAGCAGTTTAAACGACGGCGGGGTAGGACGAGCTTTCTTT.

This clonotype was observed a handful of times. The junction differs from germline at one of its ends, possibly a read error. The V call is TRBV4-2, the J call TRBJ2-3; no clear D gene. Germline V gene sequence: CDR1 LGHNA, CDR2 YNFKEQ. CDR3 length equals 15 residues. The CDR3 bases are TGTGCCAGCAGCCAAGATGGTCAGAGCAGAGATACGCAGTATTTT. Amino acid sequence: CASSQDGQSRDTQYF.

In its sample, this clonotype was seen a few times. The rearrangement joins TRBV30 to TRBJ1-1, with D unclear. The V gene's germline CDR1 is GTSNPN and CDR2 SVGIG (reference sequence). This CDR3 is built from 12 residues. The V gene lost 4 bases and the J gene lost 7 bases, with 13 bases spanning the gap. Here the CDR3 DNA reads TGTGCCTGGATTAGGGTTATGGATGAAGCTTTCTTT. It yields the protein CAWIRVMDEAFF.

This clonotype was counted a few times. V gene TRBV12-3 or TRBV12-4 combines with J gene TRBJ2-7; perhaps TRBD1 as D (5 bases). This CDR3 contains 15 residues. Trimming shortened V by 6 bases and J by 2 bases, and 17 bases separated the two germline ends. This chain's CDR3 is CASSPPGRGAYEQYF. The DNA for the CDR3 is TGTGCCAGCAGCCCCCCGGGTAGGGGTGCCTACGAGCAGTACTTC.

Ten or more counts support this clonotype. The V gene is TRBV20-1, the J gene TRBJ2-3, with 9 bases fitting TRBD2. Trimming cost V 6 bases and J 4 bases; bases outside gene matches: 8. The CDR3 loop spans 14 amino acids. Germline assignment: CDR1 DFQATT and CDR2 SNEGSKA (reference sequence). The CDR3 sequence is CSAGLATRADTQYF. The DNA of the CDR3 is TGCAGTGCCGGACTAGCGACCCGGGCAGATACGCAGTATTTT.

The chain combines TRBV20-1 with TRBJ2-5; D gene unclear. Trimming took off 4 bases at V and 3 bases at J, with 12 bases between the two ends. The germline V gene encodes CDR1 DFQATT and CDR2 SNEGSKA (reference sequence). The CDR3 is 13 residues long. CDR3 sequence reads: CSAMTIAKETQYF. The CDR3 coding sequence is TGCAGTGCTATGACGATCGCAAAAGAGACCCAGTACTTC.

The chain links TRBV27 to TRBJ1-2; TRBD1 matches at 9 bases. The CDR3 loop spans 15 amino acids. CDR1 is MNHEY, CDR2 SMNVEV, per germline (reference sequence). J gave up 5 bases and V 5 bases, and 9 bases lay outside the gene matches. CDR3 region: CASSPGRTGEYGYTF. Here the CDR3 DNA reads TGTGCCAGCAGTCCCGGGAGGACAGGGGAGTATGGCTACACCTTC.

This chain links TRBV7-2 with TRBJ2-1; 12 nucleotides align to TRBD2. With 9 bases clipped from V and 9 bases from J, the junction kept 12 bases outside the gene matches. CDR1 SGHTA and CDR2 FQGNSA come from the germline V gene. The CDR3 contains 15 residues. The CDR3 region has the DNA TGTGCCAGAAGCCCACTAGCGGGAGGAGTCGGTGAGCAGTTCTTC. It yields the protein CARSPLAGGVGEQFF. Using reference TRBV7-2 and TRBJ2-1 for the parts outside the CDR3, the full variable domain is GAGVSQSPSNKVTEKGKDVELRCDPISGHTALYWYRQSLGQGLEFLIYFQGNSAPDKSGLPSDRFSAERTGGSVSTLTIQRTQQEDSAVYLCARSPLAGGVGEQFFGPGTRLTVL.

As for this clonotype: The junction departs from the called germline gene at one end, perhaps through a read error. The V call is TRBV10-3, the J call TRBJ2-5; the D call may be TRBD1 or TRBD2 (5 bases each). Germline values: CDR1 ENHRY, CDR2 SYGVKD. The CDR3 covers 12 residues. Written as DNA, the CDR3 is TGTGCCATCAGGGGGACGGAAGAGACCCAGGACTTC. Its protein product is CAIRGTEETQDF.

The V gene is TRBV27, the J gene TRBJ2-1; 15 bases match TRBD2. CDR1 is MNHEY and CDR2 is SMNVEV in the germline V gene (reference sequence). Trimming at V came to 5 bases and at J to 6 bases, leaving 14 bases not matched to a gene. This CDR3 spans 19 amino acids. The chain's CDR3 is CASSPPGLAGGRRVNEQFF. CDR3 in DNA: TGTGCCAGCAGTCCTCCGGGACTAGCGGGGGGCCGGCGGGTCAATGAGCAGTTCTTC.